These T cell receptor beta chains were read from a single sample in a study of beta chain features in type 1 diabetes. Here immunoSEQ multiplex PCR was the method, and the copy in TCRdb shows in-frame clones only, minus some. The sample carries 150,000 or so clones, approximately 9% recorded once. Sequencing was done on a sample of central memory CD4+ T cells from blood. These TCRs come from a woman aged 18 to 35 in good health. Each CDR3 is given with its conserved first and last residue. Each record gives: V gene, J gene, CDR3 length, D gene, clone size, CDR3 protein, CDR3 DNA. D genes are given only for firm matches. Some rows have no size entry. The others give once, few or many, or a class for an expanded clone.

TRBV4-2	TRBJ1-2	16	.	few	CASSQEAGRQTYGYTF	TGTGCCAGCAGCCAAGAGGCAGGAAGGCAGACCTATGGCTACACCTTC
TRBV18	TRBJ2-7	14	TRBD2	many	CASSPERETYEQYF	TGTGCCAGCTCACCGGAGCGGGAGACCTACGAGCAGTACTTC
TRBV19	TRBJ1-4	15	TRBD1	.	CASSRWGQGNEKLFF	TGTGCCAGTAGTCGATGGGGACAGGGGAATGAAAAACTGTTTTTT
TRBV4-3	TRBJ2-5	15	TRBD1	.	CASSQDGQGQETQYF	TGCGCCAGCAGCCAAGATGGACAGGGACAAGAGACCCAGTACTTC
TRBV2	TRBJ2-5	13	.	.	CASNPRSRETQYF	TGTGCCAGCAACCCTAGGTCGAGGGAGACCCAGTACTTC
TRBV20-1	TRBJ1-1	11	.	.	CSARVGQGAFF	TGCAGTGCTCGGGTTGGTCAGGGAGCTTTCTTT
TRBV5-4	TRBJ2-1	16	TRBD2	.	CASSTLAGGSYNEQFF	TGTGCCAGCAGCACTTTAGCGGGAGGCTCCTACAATGAGCAGTTCTTC
TRBV18	TRBJ2-5	14	TRBD2	many	CASSSGESQETQYF	TGTGCCAGCTCTAGCGGGGAGAGCCAAGAGACCCAGTACTTC
TRBV7-7	TRBJ2-7	15	.	few	CASSLKGLVSYEQYF	TGTGCTAGCAGCTTAAAGGGGCTTGTCTCCTACGAGCAGTACTTC
TRBV6-6	TRBJ2-7	16	TRBD2	few	CASSSHSGRASYEQYF	TGTGCCAGCAGTTCCCATAGCGGGAGGGCATCCTACGAGCAGTACTTC
TRBV14	TRBJ1-5	13	.	many	CASSQTGFTAQHF	TGTGCCAGCAGCCAAACAGGGTTTACGGCCCAGCATTTT
TRBV2	TRBJ1-5	13	.	few	CASSVAGAQPQHF	TGTGCCAGCAGTGTGGCAGGGGCCCAGCCCCAGCATTTT
TRBV6-5	TRBJ1-2	15	TRBD1	.	CASSSSRQGTYGYTF	TGTGCCAGCAGTTCATCCCGACAGGGGACTTATGGCTACACCTTC
TRBV9	TRBJ1-6	16	TRBD1	.	CASSWGTGLDNSPLHF	TGTGCCAGCAGCTGGGGGACAGGGCTAGATAATTCACCCCTCCACTTT
TRBV6-5	TRBJ1-1	13	.	few	CAAYLRENTEAFF	TGTGCCGCCTATCTACGGGAGAACACTGAAGCTTTCTTT
TRBV5-1	TRBJ2-1	16	TRBD1	few	CASSLVAATVGQAQFF	TGCGCCAGCAGCTTGGTCGCGGCGACAGTAGGACAGGCCCAGTTCTTC
TRBV7-6	TRBJ2-5	16	.	few	CASSLISLGREETQYF	TGTGCCAGCAGCCTAATTTCGTTGGGGCGTGAGGAGACCCAGTACTTC
TRBV30	TRBJ2-1	14	.	.	CASRPRDKINEQFF	TGTGCCTCGCGACCCCGTGACAAGATCAATGAGCAGTTCTTC
TRBV11-2	TRBJ1-2	14	TRBD1	few	CASSFTGDSYGYTF	TGTGCCAGCAGCTTTACAGGGGATAGCTATGGCTACACCTTC
TRBV30	TRBJ2-3	11	.	.	CAWSRADTQYF	TGTGCCTGGAGTCGCGCAGATACGCAGTATTTT
TRBV27	TRBJ1-5	14	TRBD1	once	CASSPRDRNQPQHF	TGTGCCAGCAGCCCGAGGGACAGAAATCAGCCCCAGCATTTT
TRBV6-1	TRBJ2-7	15	.	few	CASSANRGVSYEQYF	TGTGCCAGCAGTGCAAACCGGGGAGTGTCCTACGAGCAGTACTTC
TRBV30	TRBJ2-5	11	.	.	CAWSVLETQYF	TGTGCCTGGAGTGTACTGGAGACCCAGTACTTC
TRBV19	TRBJ2-3	15	TRBD1	.	CASSRRDRNTDTQYF	TGTGCCAGTAGTCGGCGGGACAGGAACACAGATACGCAGTATTTT
TRBV27	TRBJ2-7	15	TRBD2	few	CASSSLLAGVYEQYF	TGTGCCAGCAGTTCCTTACTAGCGGGAGTCTACGAGCAGTACTTC
TRBV9	TRBJ1-2	12	.	.	CASSTVAGGYTF	TGTGCCAGCAGCACGGTAGCGGGAGGCTACACCTTC
TRBV6-1	TRBJ2-7	15	.	few	CASRFGAGSGYEQYF	TGTGCCAGCCGGTTTGGAGCGGGTTCTGGGTACGAGCAGTACTTC
TRBV30	TRBJ1-4	14	TRBD1	.	CACRDRGRGEKLFF	TGTGCCTGCCGGGACAGGGGGCGGGGTGAAAAACTGTTTTTT
TRBV4-2	TRBJ2-2	15	TRBD1	.	CASSHGTGLNGELFF	TGTGCCAGCAGCCACGGGACAGGGCTAAACGGGGAGCTGTTTTTT
TRBV2	TRBJ1-2	12	TRBD1	.	CATGTVNYGYTF	TGTGCCACCGGGACAGTTAACTATGGCTACACCTTC
TRBV6-5	TRBJ1-1	16	.	few	CASSSPSGRVGTEAFF	TGTGCCAGCAGTTCCCCCTCGGGCAGGGTCGGCACTGAAGCTTTCTTT
TRBV5-1	TRBJ2-3	13	.	few	CASSPRLGDTQYF	TGCGCCAGCAGCCCTCGGCTAGGAGATACGCAGTATTTT
TRBV19	TRBJ1-1	14	TRBD1	.	CASRTHGQGAEAFF	TGTGCCAGTAGGACTCACGGACAGGGAGCTGAAGCTTTCTTT
TRBV29-1	TRBJ2-3	15	TRBD2	many	CSVSLTSGVTDTQYF	TGCAGCGTATCACTTACTAGCGGGGTAACAGATACGCAGTATTTT
TRBV5-1	TRBJ2-2	15	TRBD2	.	CASSRGLVNTGELFF	TGCGCCAGCAGCAGGGGACTAGTGAACACCGGGGAGCTGTTTTTT
TRBV19	TRBJ1-1	14	TRBD1	.	CASWTGTMNTEAFF	TGTGCCAGCTGGACAGGCACCATGAACACTGAAGCTTTCTTT
TRBV5-4	TRBJ2-1	17	TRBD2	.	CASSQDLRTSGGNEQFF	TGTGCCAGCAGCCAAGATCTCAGGACTAGCGGGGGGAATGAGCAGTTCTTC
TRBV7-2	TRBJ2-5	15	.	few	CASSPGVPWRETQYF	TGTGCCAGCAGCCCTGGTGTCCCCTGGCGGGAGACCCAGTACTTC
TRBV10-2	TRBJ2-3	16	.	few	CASSEHWSSYTDTQYF	TGCGCCAGCAGTGAACATTGGAGTAGTTACACAGATACGCAGTATTTT
TRBV4-2	TRBJ2-7	15	TRBD2	many	CASSQVGTTSYEQYF	TGTGCCAGCAGCCAAGTCGGGACTACTTCCTACGAGCAGTACTTC
TRBV7-6	TRBJ2-7	15	TRBD1	.	CASSSRDSEAYEQYF	TGTGCCAGCAGCTCCCGGGACAGCGAAGCCTACGAGCAGTACTTC
TRBV12-5	TRBJ2-5	14	.	.	CASGLRSSLRTQYF	TGTGCTAGTGGTTTGAGGTCTAGTTTGAGGACCCAGTACTTC
TRBV18	TRBJ2-5	14	.	once	CASSLRTAQETQYF	TGTGCCAGCTCACTACGGACAGCTCAAGAGACCCAGTACTTC
TRBV4-1	TRBJ2-6	17	.	few	CASSQVGLSPGANVLTF	TGCGCCAGCAGCCAAGTGGGACTTAGTCCTGGGGCCAACGTCCTGACTTTC
TRBV25-1	TRBJ1-4	16	TRBD1	few	CASSEWGTGGNEKLFF	TGTGCCAGCAGTGAATGGGGGACAGGGGGCAATGAAAAACTGTTTTTT
TRBV12-2	TRBJ1-5	14	.	few	CASRLGTGRGPQHF	TGTGCAAGTCGCTTAGGGACAGGGAGGGGACCCCAGCATTTT
TRBV18	TRBJ1-1	17	.	few	CASSPIARAGLNTEAFF	TGTGCCAGCTCACCAATCGCTCGGGCAGGGTTGAACACTGAAGCTTTCTTT
TRBV2	TRBJ2-5	16	TRBD2	.	CASSSTQSGGAETQYF	TGTGCCAGCAGCTCTACCCAGAGCGGGGGGGCGGAGACCCAGTACTTC
TRBV6-1	TRBJ2-3	15	TRBD2	.	CASSAQTSGRDTQYF	TGTGCCAGCAGCGCTCAGACTAGCGGGAGAGATACGCAGTATTTT
TRBV6-1	TRBJ2-5	13	.	few	CASSVQFQETQYF	TGTGCCAGCAGTGTTCAGTTCCAAGAGACCCAGTACTTC
TRBV30	TRBJ2-7	15	.	few	CAWSPKGGIPYEQYF	TGTGCCTGGAGTCCAAAGGGGGGGATCCCCTACGAGCAGTACTTC
TRBV6-5	TRBJ2-1	14	TRBD2	few	CASRGLALYNEQFF	TGTGCCAGCAGGGGACTAGCGTTATACAATGAGCAGTTCTTC
TRBV30	TRBJ2-7	16	TRBD2	few	CAWRRWTSGIAYEQYF	TGTGCCTGGAGGCGCTGGACTAGCGGGATTGCCTACGAGCAGTACTTC
TRBV7-2	TRBJ1-6	14	.	few	CASSPGSYNSPLHF	TGTGCCAGCAGCCCCGGGTCCTATAATTCACCCCTCCACTTT
TRBV7-2	TRBJ2-7	14	.	few	CASSLGGQSYEQYF	TGTGCCAGCAGCCTCGGGGGGCAATCCTACGAGCAGTACTTC
TRBV5-1	TRBJ2-1	14	.	.	CASSLGAGRNEQFF	TGCGCCAGCAGCCTGGGGGCTGGCAGGAATGAGCAGTTCTTC